This passage covers 4 T cell receptor beta chains from one sample sequenced in a study of blood T cells in healthy people across ages. A J-beta primer mix and a sample-barcoded 5' primer were used in a second PCR of roughly 6 to 11 cycles. TCRdb re-derived calls from the 5' RACE reads in MiXCR, one entry per CDR3 protein. This repertoire shows 700,000 or so distinct CDR3 sequences, about 43% found once; its top ten account for 30%. Sample: blood. Every receptor here comes from a man older than 75 in good health.

This chain connects TRBV20-1 to TRBJ2-7, with 10 bases identical to TRBD2. The CDR3 is 14 residues long. V gave up 6 bases and J gave up 7 bases; unmatched junction bases: 12. Looked up from germline, CDR1 is DFQATT and CDR2 is SNEGSKA (reference sequence). The CDR3 bases are TGCAGTGCAGGGGCTAGCGGGAGTCTGGGGGAGCAGTACTTC. Its protein product is CSAGASGSLGEQYF.

This chain links TRBV21-1 with TRBJ1-5; the table's D call, TRBD1, has no DNA check behind it. TRBV21-1 is assigned pseudogene status. The CDR3 extends over 15 amino acids. The CDR3 bases are TGTGCCAGCAGCGACCGACAGGTGGGGGATCAGCCCCAGCATTTT. Its translation is CASSDRQVGDQPQHF.

The V gene is TRBV5-1, the J gene TRBJ2-3; TRBD2 is a possible D gene (6 bases). V lost 5 bases to trimming and J lost 0 bases, with 16 bases between them. CDR1 is SGHRS, CDR2 YFSETQ, per germline. CDR3 length: 16 amino acids. CDR3 sequence: CASRLRGRPSTDTQYF. The CDR3 nucleotides are TGCGCCAGCAGGCTACGGGGGAGACCTAGCACAGATACGCAGTATTTT.

The chain recombines TRBV27 with TRBJ2-2, with D possibly called TRBD1 or TRBD2 (5 bases each). The CDR3 is 15 residues long. The V and J ends lost 6 bases and 2 bases respectively, with 13 bases between them. Germline values: CDR1 MNHEY, CDR2 SMNVEV (reference sequence). The CDR3, as DNA: TGTGCCAGCAGATCCCAGGGACCAAACACCGGGGAGCTGTTTTTT. This encodes CASRSQGPNTGELFF.